This TCR beta chain was identified during a study of T cells in Graves' hyperthyroidism and ophthalmopathy. Study-wide results and caveats: In the analysis, a 13 V-J model separated ophthalmopathy from stable hyperthyroidism.

Comment on this clonotype: What it binds is not known.

The study left out patients who had uncontrolled infection, other autoimmune disease, pregnancy or lactation. This CDR3 has 12 amino acids. Germline V gives CDR1 MDHEN, CDR2 SYDVKM. V shed 4 bases and J shed 8 bases, with 10 bases lying between them. The CDR3 regions of TCR beta were amplified from RNA transcripts. HTBI primers were employed in a first-round RT-PCR of the TCR CDR3. TCRdb called the multiplex PCR reads again in MiXCR, with one record for every CDR3 protein. The sample includes 600,000 to 650,000 distinct CDR3 sequences, under 25% of them seen just once. This TCR was sampled from a man aged 30 to 45 with Graves' ophthalmopathy. Source material: blood. V gene TRBV28 combines with J gene TRBJ2-3; tentative D call: TRBD1 (6 bases). CDR3 coding DNA: TGTGCCAGCAGTTCAGGGGCTACTACGCAGTATTTT. Protein product: CASSSGATTQYF.